This T cell receptor (beta chain) was profiled in a study of OX40 agonist ivuxolimab in advanced cancers. As for the study in general: Participants averaged approximately 60 years of age (range about 23 to 90) and were approximately 81% male. Three patients had partial responses: one hepatocellular carcinoma, two cutaneous melanoma.

On this clone itself: Its specificity is unknown.

Study findings and constraints: CD4+ and CD8+ blood T cells expanded clonally by week 6 at 0.1 to 3.0 mg/kg.

Generated by immunoSEQ multiplex PCR, the TCRdb table keeps only in-frame clones and is missing some. The repertoire includes about 48,000 clones, roughly 80% of them detected once, and roughly 1.1% sits in the top ten. V lost 1 base and J lost 9; bases outside the gene matches: 4. CDR1 and CDR2 from the germline V gene are MGHRA and YSYEKL. This CDR3 is built from 15 residues. The rearrangement uses TRBV4-1 and TRBJ2-3; 13 bases match TRBD2. This sequence was found in an adult with an advanced solid tumor such as melanoma, head and neck, liver or kidney cancer. The material was CD4+ or CD8+ T cells sorted from blood, obtained in a trial of the OX40 agonist ivuxolimab. CDR3 sequence: CASSQGLAGGGTQYF. The DNA for the CDR3 is TGCGCCAGCAGCCAAGGACTAGCGGGAGGTGGGACGCAGTATTTT.